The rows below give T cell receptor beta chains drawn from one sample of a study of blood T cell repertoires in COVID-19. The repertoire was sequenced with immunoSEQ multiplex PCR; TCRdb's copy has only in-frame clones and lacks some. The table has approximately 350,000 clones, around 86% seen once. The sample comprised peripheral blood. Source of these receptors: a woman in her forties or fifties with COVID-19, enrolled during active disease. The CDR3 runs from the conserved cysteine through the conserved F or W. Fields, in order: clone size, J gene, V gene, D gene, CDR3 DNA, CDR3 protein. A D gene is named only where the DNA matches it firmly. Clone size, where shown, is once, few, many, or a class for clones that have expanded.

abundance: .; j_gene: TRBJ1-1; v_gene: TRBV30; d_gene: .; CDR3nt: TGTGCCTGGAGCCCGGAGATGAACACTGAAGCTTTCTTT; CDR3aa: CAWSPEMNTEAFF
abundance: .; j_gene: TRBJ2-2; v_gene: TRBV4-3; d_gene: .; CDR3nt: TGCGCCAGCAGCCAAGAGGGCTACCGGAACACCGGGGAGCTGTTTTTT; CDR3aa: CASSQEGYRNTGELFF
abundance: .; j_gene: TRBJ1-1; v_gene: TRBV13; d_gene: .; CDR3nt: TGTGCCAGCAGCTTCGGGGGGACTGAAGCTTTCTTT; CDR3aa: CASSFGGTEAFF
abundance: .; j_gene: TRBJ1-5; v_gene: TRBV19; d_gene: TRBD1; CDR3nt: TGTGCCAGTAGTATCTGGGACAGGGGGGCCAATCAGCCCCAGCATTTT; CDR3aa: CASSIWDRGANQPQHF
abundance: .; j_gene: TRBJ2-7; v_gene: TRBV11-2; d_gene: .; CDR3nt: TGTGCCAGCAGCTTAGTCTCAGGCTTCTCCTACGAGCAGTACTTC; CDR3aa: CASSLVSGFSYEQYF
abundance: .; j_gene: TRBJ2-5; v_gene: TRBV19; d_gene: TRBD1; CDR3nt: TGTGCACGGACAGGGCGACAAGAGACCCAGTACTTC; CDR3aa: CARTGRQETQYF
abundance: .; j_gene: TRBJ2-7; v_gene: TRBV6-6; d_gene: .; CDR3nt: TGTGCCAGCAGTTACTCGCCGGGTAACGAGCAGTACTTC; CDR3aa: CASSYSPGNEQYF
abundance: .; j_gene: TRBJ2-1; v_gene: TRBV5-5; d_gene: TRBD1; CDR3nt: TGTGCCAGCAGCTACACCGGGACAGGTATCAATGAGCAGTTCTTC; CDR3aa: CASSYTGTGINEQFF
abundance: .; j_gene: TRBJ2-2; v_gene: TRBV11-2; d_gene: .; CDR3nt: TGTGCCAGCAGCCTATCCCAAGGGGCCGGGGAGCTGTTTTTT; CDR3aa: CASSLSQGAGELFF
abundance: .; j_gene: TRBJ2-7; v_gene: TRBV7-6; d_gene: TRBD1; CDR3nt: TGTGCCAGCAGTCCTGCTCTGGGGCAGGGGGTTGGAGGGCAGTACTTC; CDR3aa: CASSPALGQGVGGQYF
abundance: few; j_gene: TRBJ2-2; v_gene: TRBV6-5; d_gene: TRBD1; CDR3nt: TGTGCCAGCAGTCCGGACAGGATAACCACCGGGGAGCTGTTTTTT; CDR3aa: CASSPDRITTGELFF
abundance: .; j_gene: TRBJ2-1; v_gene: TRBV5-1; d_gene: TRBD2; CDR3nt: TGCGCCAGCAGCTCTGTCGGGACTAGCGGGAATGAGCAGTTCTTC; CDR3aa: CASSSVGTSGNEQFF
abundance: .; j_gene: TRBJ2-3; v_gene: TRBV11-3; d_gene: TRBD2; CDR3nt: TGTGCCAGCAGCCCCCTCTTACTGGCGGGAGCCGGAGATACGCAGTATTTT; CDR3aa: CASSPLLLAGAGDTQYF
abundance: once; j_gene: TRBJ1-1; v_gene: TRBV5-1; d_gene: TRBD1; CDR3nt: TGCGCCAGCAGCCACACCACAGGGACAGCAGAAGCTTTCTTT; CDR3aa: CASSHTTGTAEAFF
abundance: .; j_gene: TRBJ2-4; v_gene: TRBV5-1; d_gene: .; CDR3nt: TGCGCCAGCAGCCTGGTCGGGGAATCGGAAAACATTCAGTACTTC; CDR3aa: CASSLVGESENIQYF
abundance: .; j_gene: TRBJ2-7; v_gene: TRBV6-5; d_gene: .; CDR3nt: TGTGCCAGCATTCGAGACAGAGTCTACGAGCAGTACTTC; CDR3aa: CASIRDRVYEQYF
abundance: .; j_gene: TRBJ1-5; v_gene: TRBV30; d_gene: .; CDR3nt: TGTGCCTGGAGTGTATACAGTAACAATCAGCCCCAGCATTTT; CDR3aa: CAWSVYSNNQPQHF
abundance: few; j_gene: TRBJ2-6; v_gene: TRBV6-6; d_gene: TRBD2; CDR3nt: TGTGCCAGCACCGTAGGGAGGGTACCAGACGTCCTGACTTTC; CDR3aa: CASTVGRVPDVLTF
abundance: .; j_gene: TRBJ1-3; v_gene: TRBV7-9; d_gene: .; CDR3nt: TGTGCCAGCAGCCAACAGGGAACCTCTGGAAACACCATATATTTT; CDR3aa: CASSQQGTSGNTIYF
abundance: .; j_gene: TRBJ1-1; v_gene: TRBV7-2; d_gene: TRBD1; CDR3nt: TGTGCCAGCACCGCGACGGACAGGGGTTTGACTGAAGCTTTCTTT; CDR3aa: CASTATDRGLTEAFF
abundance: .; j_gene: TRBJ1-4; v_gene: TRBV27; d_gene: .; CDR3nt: TGTGCCAGCAGTTTAAGAGGGACTAATGAAAAACTGTTTTTT; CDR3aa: CASSLRGTNEKLFF
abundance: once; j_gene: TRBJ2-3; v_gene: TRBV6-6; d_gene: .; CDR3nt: TGTGCCAGCACGGCTAGCGGCACAGATACGCAGTATTTT; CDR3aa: CASTASGTDTQYF
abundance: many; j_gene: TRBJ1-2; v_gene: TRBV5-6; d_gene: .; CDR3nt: TGTGCCAGCAGCTTTGGGCAGGTTAACTATGGCTACACCTTC; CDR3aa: CASSFGQVNYGYTF